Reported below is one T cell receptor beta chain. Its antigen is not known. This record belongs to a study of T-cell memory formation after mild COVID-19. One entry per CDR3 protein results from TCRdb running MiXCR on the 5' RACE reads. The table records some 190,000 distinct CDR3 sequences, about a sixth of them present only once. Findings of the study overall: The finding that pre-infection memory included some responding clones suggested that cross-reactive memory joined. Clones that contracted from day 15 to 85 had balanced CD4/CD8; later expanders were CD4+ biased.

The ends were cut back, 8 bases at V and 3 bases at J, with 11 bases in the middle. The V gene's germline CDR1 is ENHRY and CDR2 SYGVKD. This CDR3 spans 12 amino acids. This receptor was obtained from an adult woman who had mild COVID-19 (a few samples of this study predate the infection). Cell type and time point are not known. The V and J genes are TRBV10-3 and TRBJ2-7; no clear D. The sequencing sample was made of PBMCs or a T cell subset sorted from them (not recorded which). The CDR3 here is CAIAEWGYEQYF. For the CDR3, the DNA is TGTGCCATCGCCGAGTGGGGCTACGAGCAGTACTTC.